One sample yielded the 2 T cell receptor beta chains listed below, sequenced in a study of OX40 agonist ivuxolimab in advanced cancers. Clones were sequenced by immunoSEQ multiplex PCR, and TCRdb holds only the in-frame ones, with some missing. This table has tens of thousands of clones, 90% appearing once. The source was CD4+ or CD8+ T cells sorted from blood, collected in a trial of the OX40 agonist ivuxolimab. The receptors were sampled from an adult with an advanced solid tumor such as melanoma, head and neck, liver or kidney cancer.

This sequence joins TRBV7-9 and TRBJ2-3; D perhaps matches TRBD1 (5 bases). V lost 0 bases and J lost 4, with 5 bases in between. The CDR3 loop spans 13 amino acids. Per the germline V gene, CDR1 is SEHNR and CDR2 is FQNEAQ (reference sequence). This CDR3 is CASSLATADTQYF. As DNA, the CDR3 is TGTGCCAGCAGCTTAGCGACAGCAGATACGCAGTATTTT.

The chain has TRBV18 and TRBJ2-1; TRBD1 is a possible D gene (5 bases). The CDR3 covers 15 residues. CDR1 is KGHSH and CDR2 is LQKENI in the germline V gene. Trimming removed 3 bases at V and 5 bases at J, with 14 bases between. CDR3 nucleotides: TGTGCCAGCTCACCCTTAGCAGGGCTTGACAATGAGCAGTTCTTC. It encodes CASSPLAGLDNEQFF.